Following are 18 T cell receptor beta chains from one sample sequenced in a study of CD8 T cells in ankylosing spondylitis. TCRdb ran MiXCR on the 5' RACE reads and lists one entry per CDR3 protein. Of 150,000 to 200,000 distinct CDR3 sequences in the sample, 10% to 15% were seen once. Sequenced input: blood, either unsorted or a sorted T cell fraction (not recorded which). These receptors were collected from a male donor with ankylosing spondylitis or in good health (not recorded which).

The J gene is TRBJ2-1, the V gene TRBV6-2 or TRBV6-3; 10 nucleotides agree with TRBD2. CDR1 MNHEY and CDR2 SVGEGT come from the germline V gene. Trimming removed 8 bases from V and 8 bases from J; junction bases left unmatched: 12. The length of the CDR3 is 15 residues. As DNA, the CDR3 is TGTGCCAGCTCCGGGACTAGCGTGATGGGGGATGAGCAGTTCTTC. This translates into CASSGTSVMGDEQFF.

The chain carries TRBV6-2 or TRBV6-3 and TRBJ2-3; TRBD2 matches at 11 bases. V was pared by 3 bases and J by 4 bases, with 0 bases of the junction left unmatched. CDR1 is MNHEY, CDR2 SVGEGT, per germline. The CDR3 is 14 amino acids. The CDR3 spells CASSYSGGADTQYF. CDR3 sequence (DNA): TGTGCCAGCAGTTATAGCGGGGGGGCAGATACGCAGTATTTT.

In its sample, this clonotype was seen a few times. V usage is TRBV29-1 and J usage is TRBJ2-1, with 9 positions matching TRBD1. Trimming at V came to 4 bases and at J to 7 bases, leaving 8 bases not matched to a gene. Germline CDR1 reads SQVTM; CDR2 reads ANQGSEA. This CDR3 has 14 amino acids. The CDR3 sequence: CSVAEGTGPNEQFF. The CDR3 nucleotides read TGCAGCGTTGCTGAGGGGACAGGGCCAAATGAGCAGTTCTTC.

The chain links TRBV11-1 to TRBJ1-3; D call uncertain. In germline, CDR1 is SGHAT, CDR2 FQDESV (reference sequence). Trimming stripped 3 bases from V and 0 bases from J, with 18 bases between. The CDR3 covers 18 residues. The CDR3 loop is CASSFADTGLFSGNTIYF. Written as DNA, the CDR3 is TGTGCCAGCAGCTTCGCAGACACTGGCCTGTTCTCTGGAAACACCATATATTTT.

The rearrangement links TRBV20-1 to TRBJ2-1, with D unresolved. V was pared by 4 bases and J by 0 bases, with 25 bases between. Germline V gene data show CDR1 as DFQATT and CDR2 as SNEGSKA (reference sequence). The CDR3 covers 19 residues. Here the CDR3 reads CSAKQTGPLAFSSYNEQFF. DNA of the CDR3: TGCAGTGCTAAGCAAACCGGGCCGCTGGCGTTTAGCTCCTACAATGAGCAGTTCTTC.

The rearrangement links TRBV27 to TRBJ2-5; D is possibly TRBD1 (5 bases). CDR3 length: 13 amino acids. Germline lookup yields CDR1 MNHEY and CDR2 SMNVEV (reference sequence). The ends were cut back, 4 bases at V and 7 bases at J, with 13 bases in the middle. CDR3 protein: CASSWGPAATQYF. The CDR3 nucleotides are TGTGCCAGCAGTTGGGGCCCGGCGGCGACCCAGTACTTC.

The chain recombines TRBV11-2 with TRBJ2-5; TRBD1 aligns across 12 bases. Germline loops: CDR1 SGHAT, CDR2 FQNNGV. The J segment lost 5 bases and the V segment lost 1 base, leaving 5 bases of the junction unmatched. CDR3 size: 16 residues. The DNA of the CDR3 is TGTGCCAGCAGCTTAGCAGGGACAGGGGGCGCGGAGACCCAGTACTTC. Amino acid sequence: CASSLAGTGGAETQYF.

This clonotype was detected many times. V gene TRBV10-1 combines with J gene TRBJ2-1, with D possibly matching TRBD2 (5 bases). CDR1 and CDR2 from the germline V gene are WNHNN and SYGVQD (reference sequence). The CDR3 has 15 amino acids. The ends were cut back, 4 bases at V and 0 bases at J, with 10 bases in the middle. DNA for the CDR3: TGCGCCAGCAGTGCCGGGGTTAGCTCCTACAATGAGCAGTTCTTC. Amino acid sequence: CASSAGVSSYNEQFF.

This clonotype was counted ten times or more. The chain is built from TRBV27 and TRBJ2-2; 7 positions match TRBD2. V trimming: 3 bases; J trimming: 4 bases; junction bases outside the gene matches: 5. The germline V gene encodes CDR1 MNHEY and CDR2 SMNVEV (reference sequence). This CDR3 is 15 amino acids long. The chain's CDR3 is CASSFSPGGTGELFF. The CDR3 DNA follows: TGTGCCAGCAGTTTCTCGCCGGGGGGCACCGGGGAGCTGTTTTTT.

This clonotype showed up just a few times. The V call is TRBV10-3, the J call TRBJ1-1; D gene uncertain. In germline, CDR1 is ENHRY, CDR2 SYGVKD. The CDR3 is made up of 14 amino acids. V lost 3 bases and J lost 0, with 8 bases in between. The CDR3 DNA sequence: TGTGCCATCAGTGAACGGAAACTGAACACTGAAGCTTTCTTT. It translates to CAISERKLNTEAFF.

The rearrangement links TRBV4-1 to TRBJ2-1, with D hard to call. Trimming took 4 bases from V and 8 from J, leaving 21 bases between them. The CDR3 is 16 amino acids. Per germline, CDR1 MGHRA and CDR2 YSYEKL. The CDR3 DNA reads as TGCGCCAGCAGCCGCCTCGGACCCCCAGAAGGTTATGAGCAGTTCTTC. Protein product: CASSRLGPPEGYEQFF.

A few counts support this clonotype. The chain employs TRBV5-1 and TRBJ1-5; no definite D call. The germline gives CDR1 SGHRS, CDR2 YFSETQ. CDR3 length: 14 residues. Trimming stripped 9 bases from V and 1 base from J, with 14 bases between. As DNA, the CDR3 is TGCGCCATGCAGACGGTGGGAAGCAATCAGCCCCAGCATTTT. Amino acid sequence: CAMQTVGSNQPQHF.

About this clonotype itself: One junction end does not reproduce the germline sequence, and a read error may be involved. V and J are TRBV6-1 and TRBJ2-1, with 11 bases that match TRBD2. CDR3 length: 15 amino acids. CDR1 and CDR2 (germline): MNHNS, SASEGT. CDR3 sequence reads: CASIQGTSGRNEQIF. CDR3 nucleotides: TGTGCCAGCATCCAGGGTACTAGCGGGAGAAATGAGCAGATCTTC.

The chain combines TRBV5-1 with TRBJ1-5; D uncertain. V shed 0 bases and J shed 3 bases, with 4 bases lying between them. The CDR3 length is 13 residues. The germline gives CDR1 SGHRS, CDR2 YFSETQ. The CDR3 DNA sequence: TGCGCCAGCAGCTTGGACCCCAATCAGCCCCAGCATTTT. This translates into CASSLDPNQPQHF.

There are a few counts of this clonotype. The chain is built from TRBV27 and TRBJ2-1; 8 bases align to TRBD2. The V and J ends lost 3 bases and 4 bases, in that order; junction bases with no gene match: 5. The germline CDR1 and CDR2 sequences are MNHEY and SMNVEV (reference sequence). The CDR3 loop spans 15 amino acids. CDR3 protein: CASSFLAGSYNEQFF. Here the CDR3 DNA reads TGTGCCAGCAGTTTCTTAGCGGGAAGTTACAATGAGCAGTTCTTC.

This clonotype was seen only a few times. The genes are TRBV4-1 and TRBJ2-7; tentatively, D is TRBD1 (6 bases). The V and J ends lost 4 bases and 2 bases respectively, with 24 bases between them. The V gene's germline CDR1 is MGHRA and CDR2 YSYEKL. This CDR3 has 18 residues. The CDR3 is CASSPEGKVNRDTYEQYF. The CDR3 DNA reads as TGCGCCAGCAGCCCTGAAGGGAAAGTCAACAGGGACACCTACGAGCAGTACTTC.

This clonotype was counted ten times or more. The chain combines TRBV27 with TRBJ1-5; no clear D gene. Between the trimmed V and J ends, which lost 9 bases and 9 bases, there was a span of 21 bases. Germline V gene data show CDR1 as MNHEY and CDR2 as SMNVEV (reference sequence). The CDR3 is made up of 14 amino acids. This CDR3 is CARRSGPLDPPQHF. As DNA, the CDR3 is TGTGCCAGGAGATCAGGCCCGCTTGATCCGCCCCAGCATTTT.

This clonotype occurred many times. The V gene is TRBV27, the J gene TRBJ1-5, with a tentative D call TRBD1 (5 bases). CDR3 length: 14 amino acids. V lost 2 bases and J 6 bases, leaving 11 bases between the germline ends. Germline V gene sequence: CDR1 MNHEY, CDR2 SMNVEV (reference sequence). The CDR3 region has the DNA TGTGCCAGCAGTTTAGGGCGGGGGGTTCAGCCCCAGCATTTT. Translated, it gives CASSLGRGVQPQHF.